The TCR beta chain described here comes from a study of OX40 agonist ivuxolimab in advanced cancers. Study-level background: Intravenous ivuxolimab at 0.01 to 10 mg/kg was given to patients every 2 weeks. Study-level points and caveats: Also showing low normalized T-cell clonal expansion were some of the nonresponders. Clones of CD4+ and CD8+ blood T cells grew by week 6 at doses of 0.1 to 3.0 mg/kg.

J gave up 5 bases and V 0 bases, and 10 bases lay outside the gene matches. Germline V lookup: CDR1 SGHDN, CDR2 FVKESK. The CDR3 loop spans 19 amino acids. Here immunoSEQ multiplex PCR was the method, and the copy in TCRdb shows in-frame clones only, minus some. The sample has 45,000 to 50,000 clones, approximately 90% seen once. With regard to this clone: The target antigen is unknown.

The source material was CD4+ or CD8+ T cells sorted from blood, sampled in a trial of the OX40 agonist ivuxolimab. V is TRBV14 and J is TRBJ2-5; 15 positions match TRBD2. The sequence was obtained from an adult with an advanced solid tumor such as melanoma, head and neck, liver or kidney cancer. CDR3 loop: CASSQDVRTSGRVVETQYF. The CDR3 nucleotides are TGTGCCAGCAGCCAAGACGTGAGGACTAGCGGGAGGGTCGTGGAGACCCAGTACTTC.